This TCR beta chain derives from a study of technical replicates of blood from several donors (dated by TCRdb to the late 2010s). Receptor amplification or capture employed the immunoSEQ multiplex PCR assay. Entries here come from immuneACCESS through TCRdb and include only in-frame sequences with V and J called. Some clones fail to appear in such tables; in the studies checked, an unresolved V gene covers under half of the shortfall, and the cause of the remainder is unknown. The sample table holds around 29,000 clones, of which approximately 94% were seen once. Roughly 4% of the sample goes to the ten largest clones. Comments on this clone: Its specific antigen is unknown. The input lacks base qualities; no much larger clone sits a single base away.

The germline V end is reduced by 4 bases and the J end by 4 bases; junction bases left unmatched: 12. CDR1 is given as LGHNA and CDR2 as YSLEER, both from the germline V gene. The CDR3 has 17 amino acids, counting the end cysteine and phenylalanine. Kept here is only the CDR3 DNA, which spans 51 bases and is read in frame from base 1. The chain couples TRBV4-3 to TRBJ1-1; TRBD1 matches 10 bases in the middle. The sample taken for sequencing was PBMCs. The receptor comes from a human donor in good health. Some clones in this sample may be carry-over from other donors' samples. In nucleotides, the sequence is TGCGCCAGCAGCCCCACCCGGACAGGGGGGAGGGCCACTGAAGCTTTCTTT. The encoded protein is CASSPTRTGGRATEAFF.